The 30 T cell receptor beta chains below all came from one sample that was sequenced in a study of beta chain features in type 1 diabetes. Findings and caveats of the study: Shorter TCRB CDR3s, moderately but significantly so, marked every one of the four CD4+ subsets in Type 1 diabetes patients.

As every portion of the isolated RNA was reverse transcribed, the sequencing read expressed TCRB transcripts. Data came from immunoSEQ multiplex PCR; TCRdb stores just in-frame clones and leaves some out. The table shows 640,000 or so clones, with 13% occurring only once. No antigens are known for them. Input material: naive CD4+ T cells from blood. These receptors originate from a man aged 18 to 30 with type 1 diabetes.

The chain links TRBV4-2 to TRBJ2-1; TRBD2 agrees at 13 bases. Germline V gene sequence: CDR1 LGHNA, CDR2 YNFKEQ. The CDR3 covers 16 residues. V was clipped by 3 bases and J by 6 bases; unmatched bases: 5. Here the CDR3 DNA reads TGTGCCAGCAGCCAGACCGGGACTAGCGGGATCAATGAGCAGTTCTTC. Translated, it gives CASSQTGTSGINEQFF.

The V and J genes are TRBV28 and TRBJ2-3; unclear D gene. CDR3 size: 13 residues. V shed 11 bases and J shed 2 bases, with 14 bases lying between them. CDR1 is MDHEN, CDR2 SYDVKM, per germline. CDR3 coding DNA: TGTGCCGCCCTGGGCAGGCCCACAGATACGCAGTATTTT. Amino acid sequence: CAALGRPTDTQYF. Full variable domain (missing parts from reference TRBV28 and TRBJ2-3): DVKVTQSSRYLVKRTGEKVFLECVQDMDHENMFWYRQDPGLGLRLIYFSYDVKMKEKGDIPEGYSVSREKKERFSLILESASTNQTSMYLCAALGRPTDTQYFGPGTRLTVL.

The rearrangement links TRBV4-1 to TRBJ2-5, with D perhaps TRBD1 (5 bases). Germline V lookup: CDR1 MGHRA, CDR2 YSYEKL. Trimming took off 1 base at V and 4 bases at J, with 10 bases between the two ends. The CDR3 is 14 amino acids. The CDR3 sequence: CASSQGRGGETQYF. The DNA for the CDR3 is TGCGCCAGCAGCCAAGGTAGGGGCGGAGAGACCCAGTACTTC.

The chain carries TRBV29-1 and TRBJ1-4, with 8 bases lining up with TRBD1. V was clipped by 4 bases and J by 6 bases; unmatched bases: 13. The CDR3 covers 16 residues. Germline V gene data show CDR1 as SQVTM and CDR2 as ANQGSEA. This CDR3 is CSVGDSRTGSDEKLFF. The DNA for the CDR3 is TGCAGCGTTGGTGATTCAAGGACAGGGTCTGATGAAAAACTGTTTTTT.

This clone was seen only a few times. The chain combines TRBV7-9 with TRBJ1-2, with 8 bases aligning to TRBD1. This CDR3 spans 11 amino acids. Germline V gene lookup returns CDR1 SEHNR and CDR2 FQNEAQ (reference sequence). The V and J ends lost 5 bases and 12 bases, in that order; junction bases with no gene match: 5. CDR3: CASSTGQGHTF. The CDR3 nucleotides read TGTGCCAGCAGCACCGGACAGGGTCACACCTTC.

This clone occurred a few times. V is TRBV27 and J is TRBJ2-5; no clear D gene. This CDR3 is 12 amino acids long. Germline V gives CDR1 MNHEY, CDR2 SMNVEV (reference sequence). Deletions cut 0 bases from V and 4 bases from J, with 3 bases between. As DNA, the CDR3 is TGTGCCAGCAGTTTATCGCTAGAGACCCAGTACTTC. It encodes CASSLSLETQYF.

V usage is TRBV6-5 and J usage is TRBJ1-5; D remains ambiguous. This CDR3 is 13 amino acids long. The V gene's germline CDR1 is MNHEY and CDR2 SVGAGI. V lost 6 bases and J lost 2, with 8 bases in between. The chain's CDR3 is CASRRDGNQPQHF. The DNA for the CDR3 is TGTGCCAGCAGAAGAGACGGCAATCAGCCCCAGCATTTT.

The chain combines TRBV12-5 with TRBJ2-3; possibly TRBD1 or TRBD2 for D (5 bases each). The CDR3 runs 12 residues. V dropped 5 bases and J dropped 4 bases, with 7 bases sitting between them. Germline CDR1 LGHNT, CDR2 FRNRAP. CDR3 protein: CASGMGADTQYF. The CDR3 coding sequence is TGTGCTAGTGGTATGGGGGCAGATACGCAGTATTTT.

The table lists this clone with a few counts. V gene TRBV28 combines with J gene TRBJ1-1, with 8 nucleotides matching TRBD1. The length of the CDR3 is 16 residues. Germline V lookup: CDR1 MDHEN, CDR2 SYDVKM. V lost 2 bases, J lost 1 base, and 6 bases stayed unmatched. The chain's CDR3 is CASSLPGGPSNTEAFF. The CDR3 DNA is TGTGCCAGCAGTTTACCAGGGGGCCCCTCGAACACTGAAGCTTTCTTT.

This chain uses TRBV5-4 with TRBJ2-1; D is uncertain. The CDR3 covers 12 residues. Looked up from germline, CDR1 is SGHNT and CDR2 is YYREEE (reference sequence). Trimming shortened V by 4 bases and J by 6 bases, and 8 bases separated the two germline ends. The CDR3 bases are TGTGCCAGCAGCCTCCTGTTCAATGAGCAGTTCTTC. This translates into CASSLLFNEQFF. The variable domain in full, completed from reference TRBV5-4 and TRBJ2-1, reads ETGVTQSPTHLIKTRGQQVTLRCSSQSGHNTVSWYQQALGQGPQFIFQYYREEENGRGNFPPRFSGLQFPNYSSELNVNALELDDSALYLCASSLLFNEQFFGPGTRLTVL.

J is TRBJ2-1 and V is TRBV6-1, with a tentative D call TRBD1 (6 bases). Germline V gives CDR1 MNHNS, CDR2 SASEGT. Trimming shortened V by 4 bases and J by 5 bases, and 15 bases separated the two germline ends. This CDR3 comprises 15 residues. CDR3 sequence reads: CASSGGPRNDNEQFF. The CDR3 nucleotides are TGTGCCAGCAGTGGGGGGCCAAGGAATGACAATGAGCAGTTCTTC.

CDR3 loop: CATSTRDRPTYEQYF. The CDR3 nucleotides read TGTGCCACCAGCACCCGGGACCGGCCAACCTACGAGCAGTACTTC. V gene TRBV15 combines with J gene TRBJ2-7; D is possibly TRBD1 or TRBD2 (5 bases each). Germline V gene data show CDR1 as LNHNV and CDR2 as YYDKDF (reference sequence). This CDR3 spans 15 amino acids. Trimming removed 4 bases from V and 2 bases from J, with 15 bases in between.

This clone was detected a few times. This chain connects TRBV6-6 to TRBJ2-3; D assignment may be TRBD1 or TRBD2 (5 bases each). The CDR3 has 14 residues. The germline V and J ends were trimmed by 0 bases and 5 bases, with 9 bases remaining between them. Germline-derived CDR1 and CDR2 are MNHNY and SVGAGI (reference sequence). The CDR3 protein is CASSYSRGEDTQYF. The CDR3 nucleotides are TGTGCCAGCAGTTACTCGAGAGGGGAAGATACGCAGTATTTT.

The chain carries TRBV19 and TRBJ2-5; 7 positions match TRBD2. Unmatched junction bases numbered 13, after V lost 4 bases and J lost 5 bases. Germline V gene data show CDR1 as LNHDA and CDR2 as SQIVND (reference sequence). This CDR3 spans 16 amino acids. The DNA for the CDR3 is TGTGCCAGTAGTACTTCTGGGGGGGACCTCATGGAGACCCAGTACTTC. This codes for CASSTSGGDLMETQYF.

This chain links TRBV30 with TRBJ2-2; D is possibly TRBD1 (5 bases). Trimming took 5 bases from V and 3 from J, leaving 13 bases between them. Germline assignment: CDR1 GTSNPN and CDR2 SVGIG (reference sequence). This CDR3 is built from 14 residues. The CDR3 loop is CAWGAPGYTGELFF. CDR3 DNA: TGTGCCTGGGGCGCCCCAGGGTACACCGGGGAGCTGTTTTTT.

The chain recombines TRBV10-3 with TRBJ2-2; D possibly uses TRBD1 or TRBD2 (5 bases each). V shed 6 bases and J shed 1 base, with 12 bases lying between them. The germline V gene encodes CDR1 ENHRY and CDR2 SYGVKD. The length of the CDR3 is 15 residues. CDR3 in amino acids: CAISPGPRNTGELFF. Here the CDR3 DNA reads TGTGCCATCAGCCCGGGACCGCGGAACACCGGGGAGCTGTTTTTT.

The sample holds a few counts of this clone. Other DNA sequences of this sample code for an identical CDR3. The rearrangement uses TRBV5-1 and TRBJ2-3; no firm D call. Trimming took 0 bases from V and 3 from J, leaving 5 bases between them. CDR3 length: 13 residues. CDR1 and CDR2 (germline): SGHRS, YFSETQ. CDR3 DNA sequence: TGCGCCAGCAGCTTGGACGGGACAGATACGCAGTATTTT. It specifies CASSLDGTDTQYF.

The gene calls are TRBV7-8 and TRBJ1-2; possibly TRBD1 for D (5 bases). Germline CDR1 is SGHVS and CDR2 is FQNEAQ. The ends were cut back, 7 bases at V and 7 bases at J, with 22 bases in the middle. The CDR3 consists of 15 residues. The CDR3 DNA is TGTGCCAGCATGGGGAGGGGCGGATCGTTTAGTGGCTACACCTTC. Protein product: CASMGRGGSFSGYTF.

V usage is TRBV4-1 and J usage is TRBJ1-5, with D possibly TRBD1 on 5 matching bases. The CDR3 contains 14 residues. Trimming removed 1 base at V and 7 bases at J, with 11 bases between. Germline V gene lookup returns CDR1 MGHRA and CDR2 YSYEKL. The DNA for the CDR3 is TGCGCCAGCAGCCAAGGGGGGGGGTTACAGCCCCAGCATTTT. Translated, it gives CASSQGGGLQPQHF.

The chain links TRBV29-1 to TRBJ1-1; TRBD1 is a possible D gene (5 bases). Trimming took off 4 bases at V and 8 bases at J, with 17 bases between the two ends. This CDR3 contains 13 residues. Germline V gives CDR1 SQVTM, CDR2 ANQGSEA. CDR3 amino acids: CSVGPPGIAEAFF. The CDR3 DNA reads TGCAGCGTTGGCCCCCCAGGGATAGCGGAAGCTTTCTTT.

This clone was picked up a small number of times. This chain joins TRBV28 and TRBJ1-1; D possibly corresponds to TRBD1 (5 bases). Germline loops: CDR1 MDHEN, CDR2 SYDVKM. The germline V and J ends were trimmed by 5 bases and 2 bases, with 15 bases remaining between them. This CDR3 has 15 amino acids. CDR3 amino acids: CASSTPRGLNTEAFF. The CDR3, as DNA: TGTGCCAGCAGTACACCGAGGGGACTTAACACTGAAGCTTTCTTT.

The rearrangement links TRBV19 to TRBJ1-2, with unresolved D. CDR1 is LNHDA, CDR2 SQIVND, per germline (reference sequence). With 8 bases removed from V and 5 bases from J, the gap between germline ends came to 15 bases. The CDR3 loop spans 13 amino acids. CDR3 in DNA: TGTGCCAGTTCAGTCTCTCAGCCGTATGGCTACACCTTC. As protein: CASSVSQPYGYTF.

The chain joins TRBV9 to TRBJ2-7; possibly TRBD1 for D (6 bases). Trimming shortened V by 0 bases and J by 1 base, and 8 bases separated the two germline ends. This CDR3 has 14 residues. The germline V gene has CDR1 SGDLS and CDR2 YYNGEE. This CDR3 reads CASSVGTVSYEQYF. The CDR3 DNA sequence: TGTGCCAGCAGCGTAGGGACAGTATCCTACGAGCAGTACTTC. Full variable domain (remainder filled in from reference TRBV9 and TRBJ2-7): DSGVTQTPKHLITATGQRVTLRCSPRSGDLSVYWYQQSLDQGLQFLIQYYNGEERAKGNILERFSAQQFPDLHSELNLSSLELGDSALYFCASSVGTVSYEQYFGPGTRLTVT.

The V and J genes are TRBV28 and TRBJ2-1; no clear D gene. Looked up from germline, CDR1 is MDHEN and CDR2 is SYDVKM. The CDR3 is made up of 15 amino acids. V was cut by 3 bases and J by 0 bases, with 9 bases left in between. Here the CDR3 DNA reads TGTGCCAGCAGTTTCTGGCAAAGCTCCTACAATGAGCAGTTCTTC. It codes for CASSFWQSSYNEQFF.

This clone occurred a few times. CDR3 sequence reads: CAISEGQGHNEQFF. CDR3 DNA sequence: TGTGCCATCAGTGAGGGTCAGGGCCACAATGAGCAGTTCTTC. The chain is built from TRBV10-3 and TRBJ2-1; weak D call: TRBD1 (5 bases). The germline gives CDR1 ENHRY, CDR2 SYGVKD. Trimming took off 2 bases at V and 5 bases at J, with 10 bases between the two ends. This CDR3 comprises 14 residues.

J is TRBJ1-1 and V is TRBV13; 7 nucleotides line up with TRBD1. CDR1 and CDR2 from the germline V gene are PRHDT and FYEKMQ (reference sequence). The CDR3 length is 16 residues. Unmatched junction bases numbered 8, after V lost 4 bases and J lost 0 bases. In DNA, the CDR3 is TGTGCCAGCAGCTCCTTCGACAGGGTCATGAACACTGAAGCTTTCTTT. This codes for CASSSFDRVMNTEAFF.

There are a few counts of this clone. This chain uses TRBV29-1 with TRBJ1-2, with D perhaps TRBD1 (5 bases). This CDR3 has 14 amino acids. Trimming pared 2 bases from V and 2 bases from J, leaving 12 bases between. Germline V gene sequence: CDR1 SQVTM, CDR2 ANQGSEA. CDR3 amino acids: CSVETRGPNYGYTF. CDR3 in DNA: TGCAGCGTTGAAACGAGGGGACCGAACTATGGCTACACCTTC.

V and J are TRBV4-1 and TRBJ1-2; 7 nucleotides match TRBD1. The CDR3 totals 17 residues. Trimming removed 4 bases from V and 2 bases from J; junction bases left unmatched: 13. Germline CDR1 is MGHRA and CDR2 is YSYEKL. As DNA, the CDR3 is TGCGCCAGCAGCCGAGGGGTAGACCAGACAGGGAACTATGGCTACACCTTC. Translation gives CASSRGVDQTGNYGYTF.

The J gene is TRBJ1-6, the V gene TRBV2; 9 bases align to TRBD1. There are 14 residues in the CDR3. Germline loops: CDR1 SNHLY, CDR2 FYNNEI. The V gene end was trimmed by 8 bases and the J gene end by 9 bases; junction bases not matched to a gene: 8. CDR3 bases: TGTGCCAGCGTCAAATTACAGGGGGCTTCACCCCTCCACTTT. Translation: CASVKLQGASPLHF. The full variable domain, in which reference TRBV2 and TRBJ1-6 provide the parts outside the CDR3, is EPEVTQTPSHQVTQMGQEVILRCVPISNHLYFYWYRQILGQKVEFLVSFYNNEISEKSEIFDDQFSVERPDGSNFTLKIRSTKLEDSAMYFCASVKLQGASPLHFGNGTRLTVT.

V and J are TRBV10-3 and TRBJ1-1, with no clear D. Deletions cut 5 bases from V and 11 bases from J, with 18 bases between. The CDR3 loop spans 13 amino acids. Germline V gene sequence: CDR1 ENHRY, CDR2 SYGVKD. This chain's CDR3 is CAISFSLAQMAFF. Written as DNA, the CDR3 is TGTGCCATCAGTTTCTCCTTGGCCCAGATGGCTTTCTTT.